A selection of T cell receptor beta chains follows, all from one sample in a study of T-cell memory formation after mild COVID-19. TCRdb re-analysed the 5' RACE reads in MiXCR, keeping a single row per CDR3 protein. The sample contains around 510,000 distinct CDR3 sequences, about 20% of which appear only once. Sequencing used PBMCs or a T cell subset sorted from them (not recorded which). Source of these receptors: an adult woman who had mild COVID-19 (a few samples of this study predate the infection). Cell type and time point are not known. CDR3s include the opening cysteine and the closing phenylalanine or tryptophan. The D gene is left open where the match is weak. Part of the rows lack a size; the others show once, few, many or a class for expanded clones.

J gene | D gene | clone size | V gene | CDR3 protein | CDR3 DNA
TRBJ1-1 | TRBD1 | . | TRBV19 | CASRFSGGQIEAFF | TGTGCCAGTCGGTTCTCAGGGGGACAAATTGAAGCTTTCTTT
TRBJ1-1 | . | . | TRBV6-5 | CASSYSRERGIKAFF | TGTGCCAGCAGTTACTCGAGGGAAAGGGGTATTAAGGCTTTCTTT
TRBJ1-5 | . | . | TRBV20-1 | CSAVGSHSNQPQHF | TGCAGTGCTGTGGGCAGTCATAGCAATCAGCCCCAGCATTTT
TRBJ1-1 | TRBD1 | many | TRBV12-3/TRBV12-4 | CASTTITGGLKIVNTEAFF | TGTGCCAGCACCACCATTACAGGGGGCCTGAAGATTGTGAACACTGAAGCTTTCTTT
TRBJ2-2 | TRBD2 | . | TRBV20-1 | CSGASGEVFTNTGELFF | TGCAGTGGAGCTAGCGGGGAGGTTTTCACAAACACCGGGGAGCTGTTTTTT
TRBJ2-1 | . | many | TRBV3-1 | CASSQDYNEQFF | TGTGCCAGCAGCCAAGACTACAATGAGCAGTTCTTC
TRBJ2-1 | TRBD2 | . | TRBV5-6 | CASSLTGTSGNNEQFF | TGTGCCAGCAGCCTGACCGGGACTAGCGGTAACAATGAGCAGTTCTTC
TRBJ1-4 | TRBD1 | . | TRBV19 | CASSPTGAHEKLFF | TGTGCCAGTAGTCCGACAGGGGCCCATGAAAAACTGTTTTTT
TRBJ2-1 | . | . | TRBV11-2 | CASSPPSRYYNEQFF | TGTGCCAGCAGCCCCCCTAGCCGGTACTACAATGAGCAGTTCTTC
TRBJ2-4 | TRBD2 | few | TRBV11-3 | CASSGRGGQGRSNIQYF | TGTGCCAGCAGCGGCCGGGGGGGCCAGGGAAGGTCAAACATTCAGTACTTC
TRBJ2-3 | . | few | TRBV13 | CASSPIDRSTDTQYF | TGTGCCAGCAGCCCAATCGACAGGAGCACAGATACGCAGTATTTT
TRBJ2-1 | . | . | TRBV4-1 | CASSHVGAEQFF | TGCGCCAGCAGCCATGTAGGGGCGGAGCAGTTCTTC
TRBJ2-7 | . | few | TRBV7-9 | CASSFDPGYEQYF | TGTGCCAGCAGCTTTGATCCGGGCTACGAGCAGTACTTC